The clone carrying this TCR beta chain occurred many times. Its antigen remains unknown. Specified time point: persistent/refractory GD, antithyroid drugs over 5 years with positive TRAb. PBMC-derived RNA was used for the TCR library. Diagnosis followed American Thyroid Association guidelines for Graves' disease. Germline V gene lookup returns CDR1 MNHEY and CDR2 SMNVEV (reference sequence). Trimming removed 6 bases from V and 5 bases from J, with 11 bases in between. The CDR3 extends over 13 amino acids. The data were obtained in a study of regulatory T cells in long-lasting Graves disease. For TCR beta, libraries came from iRepertoire HTBI primers and Arm-PCR of CDR3 regions. TCRdb fed the multiplex PCR reads into MiXCR, producing one record per CDR3 protein. The sample includes a few hundred thousand distinct CDR3 sequences, roughly 25% of them seen just once. Whole-study findings and limits: A reduction in accuracy may have resulted from the small sample size. Favoring TRBV28, TRBJ1-2 and TRBJ2-5 was a feature seen in persistent disease.

This material consisted of peripheral blood mononuclear cells (PBMCs), taken when the disease was refractory, from a patient treated with antithyroid drugs. This clonotype was obtained from a middle-aged woman with Graves disease. The chain carries TRBV27 and TRBJ1-5; the D gene is possibly TRBD1 (5 bases). The CDR3 DNA sequence: TGTGCCAGCAGGAGACAGATGGATCAGCCCCAGCATTTT. This encodes CASRRQMDQPQHF.